Sequencing of this TCR beta chain was carried out in a study of beta chain features in type 1 diabetes. Study conclusions and caveats: In every one of the four CD4+ subsets, TCRB CDR3s were moderately but significantly shorter in Type 1 diabetes patients. Shorter templates may be favored by PCR, equally so in patients and controls. An over-representation of cells with high TCR expression could result from cDNA sequencing.

This clone has just a few counts. The target antigen is unknown. As every portion of the isolated RNA was reverse transcribed, the sequencing read expressed TCRB transcripts. Profiling relied on immunoSEQ multiplex PCR, and the TCRdb table lists in-frame clones only, not all of them. The sample shows about 710,000 clones, 11% to 15% of them seen only once. This clonotype was sampled from a man aged 18-30 years with type 1 diabetes. The specimen sequenced was naive CD4+ T cells from blood.

CDR3 sequence reads: CASSYSWAYANYGYTF. The CDR3 bases are TGTGCCAGCAGTTACTCTTGGGCCTACGCCAACTATGGCTACACCTTC. The rearrangement uses TRBV6-5 and TRBJ1-2; no definite D call. Trimming took off 0 bases at V and 2 bases at J, with 13 bases between the two ends. Per germline, CDR1 MNHEY and CDR2 SVGAGI. This CDR3 has 16 residues.